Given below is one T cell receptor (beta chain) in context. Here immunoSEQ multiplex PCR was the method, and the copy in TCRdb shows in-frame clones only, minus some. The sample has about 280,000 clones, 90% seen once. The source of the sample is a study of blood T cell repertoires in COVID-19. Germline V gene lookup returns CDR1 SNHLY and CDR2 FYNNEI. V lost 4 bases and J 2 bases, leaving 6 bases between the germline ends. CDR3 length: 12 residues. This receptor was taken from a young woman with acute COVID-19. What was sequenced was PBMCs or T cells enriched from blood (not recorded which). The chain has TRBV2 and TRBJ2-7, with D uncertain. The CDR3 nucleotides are TGTGCCAGCAGTGTCGGTCCCTACGAGCAGTACTTC. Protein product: CASSVGPYEQYF. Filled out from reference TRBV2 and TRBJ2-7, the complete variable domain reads EPEVTQTPSHQVTQMGQEVILRCVPISNHLYFYWYRQILGQKVEFLVSFYNNEISEKSEIFDDQFSVERPDGSNFTLKIRSTKLEDSAMYFCASSVGPYEQYFGPGTRLTVT.